This T cell receptor (beta chain) was sequenced for a study of OX40 agonist ivuxolimab in advanced cancers. Libraries were prepared by immunoSEQ multiplex PCR; TCRdb keeps only in-frame clonotypes and omits some of them. Of 42,000 or so clones listed, approximately 75% were seen once; the top ten hold roughly 2.7%. CDR1 and CDR2 (germline): SGHKS, YYEKEE (reference sequence). Germline trimming cut 2 bases from V and 8 bases from J; bases unmatched to any gene: 10. The CDR3 has 16 residues. This clonotype was sampled from an adult with an advanced solid tumor such as melanoma, head and neck, liver or kidney cancer. This chain joins TRBV5-5 and TRBJ1-4, with TRBD1 matching over 9 bases. The specimen comprised CD4+ or CD8+ T cells sorted from blood, sampled in a trial of the OX40 agonist ivuxolimab. CDR3 nucleotide sequence: TGTGCCAGCAGCTTTGCCCTCACAGGGGGCACGGAAAAACTGTTTTTT. Translated: CASSFALTGGTEKLFF.